These 8 T cell receptor beta chains originate from one sample sequenced in a study of blood T cells in healthy people across ages. Combining a sample-barcoded 5' primer with a J-beta primer mix, a second PCR ran for 7 to 11 cycles. In TCRdb, the 5' RACE reads were re-called with MiXCR into one record per CDR3 protein. The data hold about 1.6 million distinct CDR3 sequences, with 30% to 40% observed a single time. What was sequenced was blood. These receptors all come from a woman in her thirties in good health.

V usage is TRBV7-9 and J usage is TRBJ2-5; 8 nucleotides line up with TRBD1. The junction had 7 bases not matched to a gene; V was cut back by 5 bases and J by 5 bases. Germline V gene lookup returns CDR1 SEHNR and CDR2 FQNEAQ (reference sequence). The CDR3 contains 14 residues. The CDR3 loop is CASSPGQGYETQYF. CDR3 DNA: TGTGCCAGCAGCCCTGGACAGGGATACGAGACCCAGTACTTC.

The V gene is TRBV7-2, the J gene TRBJ1-6; D is unclear. There are 15 residues in the CDR3. Germline loops: CDR1 SGHTA, CDR2 FQGNSA. The V end was cut by 5 bases, the J end by 7 bases, with 15 bases between. CDR3 amino acids: CASSRGRSLNSPLHF. The CDR3 region has the DNA TGTGCCAGCAGCCGCGGGCGATCCCTAAATTCACCCCTCCACTTT.

The sample holds many counts of this clonotype. The chain recombines TRBV5-1 with TRBJ2-1, with 14 bases aligning to TRBD2. After removal of 6 bases from V and 6 bases from J, the junction contained 8 bases not matched to a gene. The CDR3 has 16 amino acids. Germline V gene data show CDR1 as SGHRS and CDR2 as YFSETQ. CDR3 protein: CASTHTTSGGANEQFF. CDR3 DNA: TGCGCCAGCACCCACACGACTAGCGGGGGGGCCAATGAGCAGTTCTTC.

The chain uses TRBV20-1 and TRBJ2-7, with D uncertain. This CDR3 has 14 residues. CDR1 and CDR2 (germline): DFQATT, SNEGSKA (reference sequence). V was trimmed by 0 bases and J by 2 bases, leaving 11 bases between them. CDR3: CSARETGIPYEQYF. CDR3 nucleotides: TGCAGTGCTAGAGAGACCGGCATACCCTACGAGCAGTACTTC.

This sequence joins TRBV12-3 or TRBV12-4 and TRBJ2-3, with TRBD2 identical over 12 bases. The CDR3 extends over 17 amino acids. V was clipped by 0 bases and J by 7 bases; unmatched bases: 8. The CDR3 loop is CASSLATSGGSSNTQYF. CDR3 nucleotides: TGTGCCAGCAGTTTAGCGACTAGCGGGGGATCATCGAATACGCAGTATTTT.

The rearrangement uses TRBV29-1 and TRBJ2-1; either TRBD1 or TRBD2 may fit D (6 bases each). This CDR3 has 13 residues. Looked up from germline, CDR1 is SQVTM and CDR2 is ANQGSEA. The V and J ends lost 8 bases and 6 bases respectively, with 17 bases between them. The chain's CDR3 is CSSPGASINEQFF. The CDR3 DNA follows: TGCAGCAGCCCGGGGGCGTCTATCAATGAGCAGTTCTTC.

The chain couples TRBV12-3 or TRBV12-4 to TRBJ2-1; 10 nucleotides match TRBD1. CDR3 length: 15 residues. V shed 3 bases and J 3 bases; nucleotides not matched to a gene: 2. In nucleotides, the CDR3 is TGTGCCAGCAGTTTCGGGACAGGGGACTACAATGAGCAGTTCTTC. It encodes CASSFGTGDYNEQFF.

To note about this clonotype: At one boundary the junction diverges from the germline segment, which might be a read error. This chain joins TRBV7-3 and TRBJ1-1; D not resolved. Germline CDR1 and CDR2: SGHTA and FQGTGA. The CDR3 is made up of 16 amino acids. This CDR3 reads CASSLTPVLANTEAFF. Here the CDR3 DNA reads TGTGCCAGCAGCCTAACTCCGGTCTTGGCGAACACTGAAGCTTTCTTT.